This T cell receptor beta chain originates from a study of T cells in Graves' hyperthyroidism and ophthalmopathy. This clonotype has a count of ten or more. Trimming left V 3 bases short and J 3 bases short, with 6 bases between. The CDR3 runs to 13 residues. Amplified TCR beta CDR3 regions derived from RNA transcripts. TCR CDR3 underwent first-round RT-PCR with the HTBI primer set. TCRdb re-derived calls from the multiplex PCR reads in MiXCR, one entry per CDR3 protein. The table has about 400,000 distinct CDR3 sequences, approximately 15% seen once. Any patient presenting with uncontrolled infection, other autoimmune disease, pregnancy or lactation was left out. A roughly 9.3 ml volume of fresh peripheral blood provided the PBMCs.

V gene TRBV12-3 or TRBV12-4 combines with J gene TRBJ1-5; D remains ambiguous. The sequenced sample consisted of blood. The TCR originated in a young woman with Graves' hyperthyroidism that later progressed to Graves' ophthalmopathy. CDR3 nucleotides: TGTGCCAGCAGTTTGGACCTCAATCAGCCCCAGCATTTT. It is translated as CASSLDLNQPQHF.